This note documents a single T cell receptor beta chain sequence. Its antigen is unknown. In the PCR, 60 Vbeta and 13 Jbeta primers were used. Study processing details: Some 9.9 million shared chains were among some 75 million unique TCR beta chains counted in a later analysis. Produced via immunoSEQ multiplex PCR; TCRdb's table is partial and in-frame only. The DNA gave D and trimming, while V, J and clone size come from that table. Here the sample spans fewer than 150,000 clones, roughly 75% being singletons. All the people who gave samples were healthy bone marrow donors. These data are taken from a study of cytomegalovirus exposure and HLA in healthy donors. Study-level results: For most TCR beta V segments, an earlier analysis put the productive rate at about 87% or about 30% of the time. It was taken for granted in presence/absence analyses that sequencing depth across donors was roughly uniform.

Germline V gene lookup returns CDR1 MDHEN and CDR2 SYDVKM. This CDR3 spans 13 amino acids. Trimming shortened V by 5 bases and J by 2 bases, and 8 bases separated the two germline ends. The TCR originated in a young man in good health. The sample consisted of PBMCs. This chain uses TRBV28 with TRBJ2-3; D gene uncertain. CDR3 DNA sequence: TGTGCCAGCAGTAGGCGGCACACAGATACGCAGTATTTT. Protein product: CASSRRHTDTQYF.